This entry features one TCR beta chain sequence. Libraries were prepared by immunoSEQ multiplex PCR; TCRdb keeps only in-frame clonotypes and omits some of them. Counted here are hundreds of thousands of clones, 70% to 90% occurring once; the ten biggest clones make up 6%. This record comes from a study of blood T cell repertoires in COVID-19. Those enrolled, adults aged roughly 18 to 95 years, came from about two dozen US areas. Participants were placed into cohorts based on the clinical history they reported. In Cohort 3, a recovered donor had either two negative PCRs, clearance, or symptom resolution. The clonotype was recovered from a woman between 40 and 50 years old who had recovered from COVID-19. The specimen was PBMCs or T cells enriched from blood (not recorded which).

The CDR3 loop is CASSPGAERGVLTF. CDR3 nucleotides: TGTGCCAGCTCACCAGGGGCAGAAAGGGGCGTCCTGACTTTC. The V gene is TRBV18, the J gene TRBJ2-6; TRBD1 might be the D (5 bases). The CDR3 has 14 residues. Trimming shortened V by 2 bases and J by 12 bases, and 14 bases separated the two germline ends. Germline V CDR1 and CDR2: KGHSH, LQKENI.